These 23 T cell receptor beta chains originate from one sample sequenced in a study of blood T cell repertoires in COVID-19. The method was immunoSEQ multiplex PCR; TCRdb's version includes in-frame clones alone and lacks a portion of them. The table shows approximately 290,000 clones, with approximately 90% occurring only once. Sequencing was performed on peripheral blood. These receptors originate from a man aged 30 to 45 with acute or convalescent COVID-19.

The V gene is TRBV30, the J gene TRBJ2-7; tentatively, D is TRBD2 (6 bases). Per germline, CDR1 GTSNPN and CDR2 SVGIG (reference sequence). Trimming took off 7 bases at V and 3 bases at J, with 16 bases between the two ends. The length of the CDR3 is 13 residues. CDR3 region: CASSAGRSYEQYF. The CDR3 coding sequence is TGTGCCTCTTCTGCGGGGAGGAGCTACGAGCAGTACTTC.

The CDR3 is CASSHQEAETQYF. Written as DNA, the CDR3 is TGCGCCAGCAGCCATCAAGAGGCGGAGACCCAGTACTTC. V and J are TRBV5-1 and TRBJ2-5, with no clear D. The V gene's germline CDR1 is SGHRS and CDR2 YFSETQ. The CDR3 is 13 residues long. Trimming removed 4 bases at V and 5 bases at J, with 12 bases between.

The chain joins TRBV19 to TRBJ1-1; a possible D gene is TRBD1 (6 bases). Trimming took 9 bases from V and 4 from J, leaving 12 bases between them. CDR3 length equals 12 residues. Looked up from germline, CDR1 is LNHDA and CDR2 is SQIVND (reference sequence). CDR3 DNA sequence: TGTGCCAGCCAACAGGGTATCACTGAAGCTTTCTTT. Amino acid sequence: CASQQGITEAFF.

The chain uses TRBV10-1 and TRBJ1-6; D might be TRBD1 (5 bases). The V end was cut by 5 bases, the J end by 7 bases, with 9 bases between. CDR1 is WNHNN, CDR2 SYGVQD, per germline (reference sequence). The CDR3 sequence is 13 residues long. The CDR3 sequence: CASSQGWNSPLHF. The CDR3 region has the DNA TGCGCCAGCAGTCAGGGCTGGAATTCACCCCTCCACTTT.

The chain joins TRBV12-5 to TRBJ2-2; tentative D call: TRBD2 (5 bases). The CDR3 contains 15 residues. The V gene's germline CDR1 is LGHNT and CDR2 FRNRAP. The V gene lost 1 base and the J gene lost 6 bases, with 12 bases spanning the gap. The CDR3 reads CASGLEKGGSGELFF. CDR3 DNA sequence: TGTGCTAGTGGTTTGGAAAAAGGAGGCTCCGGGGAGCTGTTTTTT.

The gene calls are TRBV28 and TRBJ1-3, with 8 bases identical to TRBD1. Looked up from germline, CDR1 is MDHEN and CDR2 is SYDVKM. The V gene end was trimmed by 7 bases and the J gene end by 1 base; junction bases not matched to a gene: 15. This CDR3 spans 18 amino acids. The CDR3 DNA reads as TGTGCCAGCATTAAACACAGGGGGAGCAAGAGTTCTGGAAACACCATATATTTT. Its translation is CASIKHRGSKSSGNTIYF.

V gene TRBV25-1 combines with J gene TRBJ2-5; D call uncertain. Trimming took 0 bases from V and 5 from J, leaving 10 bases between them. The CDR3 is 14 amino acids. CDR1 is MGHDK and CDR2 is SYGVNS in the germline V gene. CDR3 in DNA: TGTGCCAGCAGTGAATATCGGGTTGGGGAGACCCAGTACTTC. Its translation is CASSEYRVGETQYF.

This clone was picked up a small number of times. V usage is TRBV18 and J usage is TRBJ2-7, with D possibly matching TRBD1 (6 bases). The CDR3 is 14 residues long. Trimming took off 1 base at V and 5 bases at J, with 12 bases between the two ends. CDR1 and CDR2 (germline): KGHSH, LQKENI. CDR3 nucleotides: TGTGCCAGCTCACCACGGAAGGGGGTAAACGAGCAGTACTTC. This codes for CASSPRKGVNEQYF.

The chain uses TRBV6-1 and TRBJ1-2, with 11 bases lining up with TRBD1. The V and J ends lost 3 bases and 8 bases, in that order; junction bases with no gene match: 8. Germline values: CDR1 MNHNS, CDR2 SASEGT. This CDR3 has 15 residues. CDR3 nucleotides: TGTGCCAGCAGTGAGTGGGACAGGGGGTTGGAAGGCTACACCTTC. Amino acid sequence: CASSEWDRGLEGYTF.

The genes are TRBV6-1 and TRBJ1-3; 7 bases fit TRBD1. V lost 1 base and J lost 2; bases outside the gene matches: 2. Per the germline V gene, CDR1 is MNHNS and CDR2 is SASEGT. This CDR3 is built from 15 residues. CDR3 nucleotides: TGTGCCAGCAGTGAAGGACAGGGAACTGGAAACACCATATATTTT. Translating it yields CASSEGQGTGNTIYF.

J is TRBJ2-7 and V is TRBV3-1 (or the pseudogene TRBV3-2); maybe TRBD2 (5 bases). The CDR3 has 14 amino acids. Germline CDR1 reads LGHDT; CDR2 reads YNNKEL (reference sequence). The V gene lost 1 base and the J gene lost 1 base, with 8 bases spanning the gap. This CDR3 is CASSQGTFSYEQYF. The CDR3, as DNA: TGTGCCAGCAGCCAAGGGACTTTTTCCTACGAGCAGTACTTC.

This chain links TRBV6-6 with TRBJ2-7, with D perhaps TRBD1 (6 bases). The germline V gene encodes CDR1 MNHNY and CDR2 SVGAGI (reference sequence). V was pared by 10 bases and J by 5 bases, with 12 bases between. The CDR3 length is 11 residues. The CDR3 bases are TGTGCCACCCAGAACAGGGACGAGCAGTACTTC. It yields the protein CATQNRDEQYF.

The chain carries TRBV30 and TRBJ2-7; 7 bases fit TRBD1. The CDR3 consists of 13 residues. Germline V gene sequence: CDR1 GTSNPN, CDR2 SVGIG (reference sequence). V shed 5 bases, J shed 8 bases, and the junction held 12 bases outside the gene matches. CDR3 in amino acids: CAWRQGFQFKQYF. CDR3 in DNA: TGTGCCTGGCGACAGGGATTTCAATTTAAGCAGTACTTC.

The chain carries TRBV7-8 and TRBJ1-2, with D possibly being TRBD1 (5 bases). V was cut by 2 bases and J by 3 bases, with 10 bases left in between. Germline CDR1 reads SGHVS; CDR2 reads FQNEAQ. CDR3 length equals 14 residues. The CDR3 DNA reads as TGTGCCAGCAGCTTACAGGGTTTGGACTATGGCTACACCTTC. Protein sequence: CASSLQGLDYGYTF.

In its sample, this clone was seen once. CDR3 in DNA: TGTGCCAGCAGCGCCCAAACAATGGGGGGGGTCTACGGCTACACCTTC. Translation: CASSAQTMGGVYGYTF. The rearrangement links TRBV9 to TRBJ1-2; TRBD1 might be the D (5 bases). The CDR3 loop spans 16 amino acids. The V gene's germline CDR1 is SGDLS and CDR2 YYNGEE. V was pared by 3 bases and J by 8 bases, with 23 bases between.

This chain's CDR3 is CASSFRGSHEQYF. The CDR3 bases are TGTGCCAGCAGTTTCCGGGGATCTCACGAGCAGTACTTC. The V and J genes are TRBV27 and TRBJ2-7, with D possibly matching TRBD2 (5 bases). Germline-derived CDR1 and CDR2 are MNHEY and SMNVEV (reference sequence). Trimming shortened V by 3 bases and J by 5 bases, and 11 bases separated the two germline ends. This CDR3 has 13 residues.

The chain carries TRBV4-1 and TRBJ2-4, with TRBD2 matching 11 bases. With 0 bases clipped from V and 15 bases from J, the junction kept 4 bases outside the gene matches. Per germline, CDR1 MGHRA and CDR2 YSYEKL. This CDR3 spans 13 amino acids. Here the CDR3 reads CASSQDRLAGRYF. In DNA form, the CDR3 reads TGCGCCAGCAGCCAAGACCGACTAGCGGGGCGGTACTTC.

The chain combines TRBV7-9 with TRBJ2-6; no clear D gene. Germline CDR1 reads SEHNR; CDR2 reads FQNEAQ (reference sequence). Trimming removed 1 base at V and 2 bases at J, with 6 bases between. The CDR3 runs 15 residues. CDR3 nucleotides: TGTGCCAGCAGCTTAGGTTCTGCTGGGGCCAACGTCCTGACTTTC. Amino acids: CASSLGSAGANVLTF.

For this clone: The sample carries other DNA sequences with the same CDR3. The chain's CDR3 is CASSVGLAGGYNEQFF. CDR3 DNA sequence: TGTGCCAGCAGCGTAGGACTAGCGGGGGGTTACAATGAGCAGTTCTTC. The genes are TRBV9 and TRBJ2-1; 13 bases are a match to TRBD2. CDR1 SGDLS and CDR2 YYNGEE come from the germline V gene. This CDR3 has 16 amino acids. The junction had 1 base not matched to a gene; V was cut back by 0 bases and J by 4 bases. The variable domain in full, with the rest retrieved from reference TRBV9 and TRBJ2-1, is DSGVTQTPKHLITATGQRVTLRCSPRSGDLSVYWYQQSLDQGLQFLIQYYNGEERAKGNILERFSAQQFPDLHSELNLSSLELGDSALYFCASSVGLAGGYNEQFFGPGTRLTVL.

This chain joins TRBV4-2 and TRBJ1-4, with TRBD1 as a possible D gene (6 bases). Germline V gene lookup returns CDR1 LGHNA and CDR2 YNFKEQ. V lost 0 bases to trimming and J lost 6 bases, with 11 bases between them. CDR3 length: 15 amino acids. The CDR3 sequence is CASSQDWGPDEKLFF. The CDR3 bases are TGTGCCAGCAGCCAAGATTGGGGGCCGGATGAAAAACTGTTTTTT.

This clone was seen just once. The gene calls are TRBV27 and TRBJ1-1; no clear D gene. This CDR3 contains 12 residues. With 5 bases removed from V and 11 bases from J, the gap between germline ends came to 15 bases. Germline V gene sequence: CDR1 MNHEY, CDR2 SMNVEV (reference sequence). The CDR3 DNA is TGTGCCAGCAGTCCCTCGGGGAGGGTGGCTTTCTTT. Amino acids: CASSPSGRVAFF.

V usage is TRBV5-1 and J usage is TRBJ1-3; D is possibly TRBD1 (5 bases). The CDR3 covers 14 residues. Looked up from germline, CDR1 is SGHRS and CDR2 is YFSETQ. V dropped 4 bases and J dropped 4 bases, with 12 bases sitting between them. CDR3 sequence: CASSEGRGGNTIYF. The CDR3 nucleotides are TGCGCCAGCAGCGAGGGCCGGGGGGGAAACACCATATATTTT.

This sequence joins TRBV3-1 (or the pseudogene TRBV3-2) and TRBJ2-1; TRBD2 agrees at 8 bases. The ends lost 4 bases at V and 4 bases at J; junction bases unmatched: 3. The CDR3 consists of 14 residues. CDR1 and CDR2 (germline): LGHDT, YNNKEL (reference sequence). The CDR3 DNA reads TGTGCCAGCAGCCTACTAGCGGTATACAATGAGCAGTTCTTC. Translation: CASSLLAVYNEQFF.